The T cell receptor beta chain under discussion was sequenced for a study of T cell changes during pregnancy in multiple sclerosis. Repertoires were generated with immunoSEQ multiplex PCR, while TCRdb's copy carries only in-frame clones and drops some. Here the sample spans fewer than 65,000 clones, roughly nine tenths being singletons. CDR1 and CDR2 (germline): MNHEY, SMNVEV (reference sequence). V was clipped by 5 bases and J by 3 bases; unmatched bases: 4. This CDR3 contains 14 residues. The starting material was peripheral blood, obtained before pregnancy. This chain links TRBV27 with TRBJ1-5; 7 nucleotides align to TRBD1. This TCR derives from a female donor with multiple sclerosis, enrolled in a pregnancy study. The CDR3 protein is CASSTGVDNQPQHF. The CDR3 bases are TGTGCCAGCAGTACAGGGGTTGACAATCAGCCCCAGCATTTT.